The 24 T cell receptor beta chains in this list originate from one sample, sequenced in a study of blood T cell repertoires in COVID-19. Sequencing was performed with immunoSEQ multiplex PCR; in TCRdb, only in-frame clones are kept and a portion is missing. The sample yields some 190,000 clones, about 80% seen once. The source material was peripheral blood. These TCRs come from a man in his sixties with acute or convalescent COVID-19.

The chain uses TRBV11-2 and TRBJ1-1; tentative D call: TRBD1 (5 bases). The germline V and J ends were trimmed by 5 bases and 5 bases, with 15 bases remaining between them. CDR3 length: 14 residues. Germline V gives CDR1 SGHAT, CDR2 FQNNGV. CDR3 sequence (DNA): TGTGCCAGCAGCCAAATCCAGGGAGGGACTGAAGCTTTCTTT. Translation gives CASSQIQGGTEAFF. Filled out from reference TRBV11-2 and TRBJ1-1, the complete variable domain reads EAGVAQSPRYKIIEKRQSVAFWCNPISGHATLYWYQQILGQGPKLLIQFQNNGVVDDSQLPKDRFSAERLKGVDSTLKIQPAKLEDSAVYLCASSQIQGGTEAFFGQGTRLTVV.

For the CDR3, the DNA is TGCGCCAGCAGCCAAGATCAGGGAATCGGCGAGCAGTACTTC. This sequence encodes CASSQDQGIGEQYF. The chain couples TRBV4-3 to TRBJ2-7, with D possibly matching TRBD1 (5 bases). The CDR3 contains 14 residues. Trimming removed 0 bases at V and 6 bases at J, with 12 bases between. Germline CDR1 reads LGHNA; CDR2 reads YSLEER.

The V and J genes are TRBV3-1 (or the pseudogene TRBV3-2) and TRBJ1-6; 8 bases fit TRBD1. CDR1 and CDR2 (germline): LGHDT, YNNKEL (reference sequence). V lost 1 base and J lost 3; bases outside the gene matches: 5. The CDR3 contains 17 residues. CDR3 protein: CASSQVDTGGYNSPLHF. The CDR3 region has the DNA TGTGCCAGCAGCCAAGTTGACACAGGGGGCTATAATTCACCCCTCCACTTT.

The chain links TRBV19 to TRBJ1-4; TRBD1 agrees at 7 bases. The CDR3 extends over 14 amino acids. V was clipped by 5 bases and J by 8 bases; unmatched bases: 8. Germline values: CDR1 LNHDA, CDR2 SQIVND (reference sequence). The CDR3 nucleotides read TGTGCCAGTAGTCTAACAGGGGCGGGAGAAAAACTGTTTTTT. Translating it yields CASSLTGAGEKLFF.

This clone was seen once. The chain has TRBV6-1 and TRBJ1-3, with D tentatively TRBD1 (5 bases). This CDR3 comprises 15 residues. Looked up from germline, CDR1 is MNHNS and CDR2 is SASEGT. V lost 2 bases, J lost 2 bases, and 10 bases lay in between. The CDR3 sequence is CASSEQGTPGNTIYF. Written as DNA, the CDR3 is TGTGCCAGCAGTGAACAGGGCACCCCTGGAAACACCATATATTTT.

CDR3 region: CSVENRVSNTDTQYF. The CDR3 DNA sequence: TGCAGCGTTGAGAACAGGGTTAGTAACACAGATACGCAGTATTTT. This chain links TRBV29-1 with TRBJ2-3; tentatively, D is TRBD1 (6 bases). This CDR3 has 15 residues. CDR1 is SQVTM, CDR2 ANQGSEA, per germline. The germline V and J ends were trimmed by 3 bases and 2 bases, with 15 bases remaining between them.

Worth noting for this clone: This sample includes further DNA sequences coding for the same CDR3. J is TRBJ1-2 and V is TRBV4-1; D may be TRBD1 (6 bases). Deletions cut 1 base from V and 5 bases from J, with 11 bases between. This CDR3 contains 14 residues. The germline CDR1 and CDR2 sequences are MGHRA and YSYEKL. As DNA, the CDR3 is TGCGCCAGCAGCCAAGTGGGCAGGGGATATGGCTACACCTTC. It specifies CASSQVGRGYGYTF.

This clone has just a few counts. The gene calls are TRBV4-1 and TRBJ2-1, with 14 bases lining up with TRBD2. V was clipped by 4 bases and J by 8 bases; unmatched bases: 7. The CDR3 is 16 amino acids. The germline V gene has CDR1 MGHRA and CDR2 YSYEKL. The CDR3 loop is CASSPFRLAGGDEQFF. The CDR3 coding sequence is TGCGCCAGCAGCCCTTTTAGACTAGCGGGAGGGGATGAGCAGTTCTTC.

This chain joins TRBV5-1 and TRBJ2-2; 9 nucleotides align to TRBD1. The J segment lost 4 bases and the V segment lost 4 bases, leaving 5 bases of the junction unmatched. The germline gives CDR1 SGHRS, CDR2 YFSETQ. CDR3 length: 15 residues. The CDR3 sequence is CASSEQGAPTGELFF. The CDR3 nucleotides read TGCGCCAGCAGCGAACAGGGGGCGCCCACCGGGGAGCTGTTTTTT.

The chain uses TRBV11-2 and TRBJ1-2, with D possibly matching TRBD1 (6 bases). The CDR3 loop spans 16 amino acids. The germline gives CDR1 SGHAT, CDR2 FQNNGV. Trimming took off 1 base at V and 4 bases at J, with 16 bases between the two ends. The DNA for the CDR3 is TGTGCCAGCAGCTTAGGGGGCCGGGGGGCAGGCTATGGCTACACCTTC. The encoded protein is CASSLGGRGAGYGYTF.

This clone was seen only once. The V gene is TRBV27, the J gene TRBJ1-3; 10 bases are shared with TRBD1. Germline assignment: CDR1 MNHEY and CDR2 SMNVEV (reference sequence). V shed 6 bases, J shed 3 bases, and the junction held 11 bases outside the gene matches. There are 17 residues in the CDR3. CDR3 nucleotides: TGTGCCAGCAGCCGCTCCGGGACAGGGGCTATTGGAAACACCATATATTTT. This codes for CASSRSGTGAIGNTIYF.

The chain carries TRBV4-2 and TRBJ1-6, with 10 bases fitting TRBD1. CDR3 length: 17 residues. Germline-derived CDR1 and CDR2 are LGHNA and YNFKEQ. V was clipped by 3 bases and J by 7 bases; unmatched bases: 9. CDR3 loop: CASSQWAWGQGNSPLHF. The DNA of the CDR3 is TGTGCCAGCAGCCAGTGGGCTTGGGGACAGGGGAATTCACCCCTCCACTTT.

The V and J genes are TRBV6-5 and TRBJ1-2; D uncertain. This CDR3 has 15 amino acids. Looked up from germline, CDR1 is MNHEY and CDR2 is SVGAGI. Trimming pared 0 bases from V and 4 bases from J, leaving 12 bases between. The CDR3 here is CASSYSSGMGYGYTF. DNA of the CDR3: TGTGCCAGCAGTTACTCATCGGGGATGGGCTATGGCTACACCTTC.

This chain links TRBV4-3 with TRBJ1-5, with 8 nucleotides matching TRBD1. V was clipped by 6 bases and J by 0 bases; unmatched bases: 4. Germline V gene lookup returns CDR1 LGHNA and CDR2 YSLEER. This CDR3 has 15 amino acids. The CDR3 region is CASSRDRNSNQPQHF. The CDR3, as DNA: TGCGCCAGCAGTCGGGACAGGAATAGCAATCAGCCCCAGCATTTT.

The chain carries TRBV20-1 and TRBJ1-2; TRBD1 matches 11 bases. Trimming cost V 3 bases and J 7 bases; bases outside gene matches: 4. Germline V gene lookup returns CDR1 DFQATT and CDR2 SNEGSKA (reference sequence). The CDR3 totals 13 residues. The chain's CDR3 is CSASGGQGAGYTF. The CDR3 DNA is TGCAGTGCTAGTGGCGGACAGGGGGCTGGCTACACCTTC.

This clone showed up just once. This chain joins TRBV4-3 and TRBJ1-2, with unresolved D. This CDR3 region has 15 residues. The V end was cut by 1 base, the J end by 1 base, with 10 bases between. Germline V gives CDR1 LGHNA, CDR2 YSLEER. The CDR3 protein is CASSQAAGYNYGYTF. The DNA of the CDR3 is TGCGCCAGCAGCCAAGCGGCAGGCTATAACTATGGCTACACCTTC.

The chain recombines TRBV5-1 with TRBJ1-2; TRBD1 might be the D (5 bases). The CDR3 covers 12 residues. V lost 1 base and J lost 7, with 8 bases in between. Looked up from germline, CDR1 is SGHRS and CDR2 is YFSETQ. CDR3 nucleotide sequence: TGCGCCAGCAGCTTGTCCAGGGCTGGCTACACCTTC. Translating it yields CASSLSRAGYTF.

The chain links TRBV3-1 (or the pseudogene TRBV3-2) to TRBJ1-6; 7 bases are shared with TRBD1. Losses at the gene ends were 4 bases for V and 4 bases for J; bases not matched to a gene: 4. The CDR3 extends over 15 amino acids. Germline V lookup: CDR1 LGHDT, CDR2 YNNKEL (reference sequence). The CDR3 region is CASSPGTAYNSPLHF. The DNA of the CDR3 is TGTGCCAGCAGCCCCGGGACAGCTTATAATTCACCCCTCCACTTT.

The chain uses TRBV18 and TRBJ2-7; no reliable D call. The CDR3 has 14 amino acids. Looked up from germline, CDR1 is KGHSH and CDR2 is LQKENI. V lost 1 base, J lost 7 bases, and 14 bases lay in between. The chain's CDR3 is CASSPQLSQTEQYF. The CDR3 region has the DNA TGTGCCAGCTCACCACAGCTTAGCCAAACTGAGCAGTACTTC. The entire variable domain, with the rest obtained from reference TRBV18 and TRBJ2-7, is as follows: NAGVMQNPRHLVRRRGQEARLRCSPMKGHSHVYWYRQLPEEGLKFMVYLQKENIIDESGMPKERFSAEFPKEGPSILRIQQVVRGDSAAYFCASSPQLSQTEQYFGPGTRLTVT.

The chain recombines TRBV2 with TRBJ1-1, with TRBD1 as a possible D gene (6 bases). The CDR3 is 16 amino acids. CDR1 and CDR2 (germline): SNHLY, FYNNEI. V was shortened by 0 bases and J by 0 bases, with 11 bases between the two germline ends. This chain's CDR3 is CASSEAGWTVNTEAFF. In DNA, the CDR3 is TGTGCCAGCAGTGAAGCGGGGTGGACAGTGAACACTGAAGCTTTCTTT.

The V call is TRBV15, the J call TRBJ1-1; no definite D call. Germline assignment: CDR1 LNHNV and CDR2 YYDKDF (reference sequence). V dropped 0 bases and J dropped 7 bases, with 6 bases sitting between them. This CDR3 has 12 amino acids. The CDR3 DNA reads TGTGCCACCAGCAGAGATCTCAGTGAAGCTTTCTTT. Protein product: CATSRDLSEAFF.

The rearrangement links TRBV5-4 to TRBJ2-1; D is uncertain. The ends were cut back, 4 bases at V and 9 bases at J, with 8 bases in the middle. This CDR3 spans 11 amino acids. Germline CDR1 is SGHNT and CDR2 is YYREEE (reference sequence). CDR3 sequence (DNA): TGTGCCAGCAGCCAGGCCGGTGAGCAGTTCTTC. Residues: CASSQAGEQFF. The full variable domain, completed using reference TRBV5-4 and TRBJ2-1, is ETGVTQSPTHLIKTRGQQVTLRCSSQSGHNTVSWYQQALGQGPQFIFQYYREEENGRGNFPPRFSGLQFPNYSSELNVNALELDDSALYLCASSQAGEQFFGPGTRLTVL.

This chain joins TRBV6-5 and TRBJ2-3; D possibly corresponds to TRBD2 (6 bases). Germline V gene lookup returns CDR1 MNHEY and CDR2 SVGAGI. V was clipped by 3 bases and J by 1 base, with 11 bases between them. The CDR3 contains 15 residues. In DNA form, the CDR3 reads TGTGCCAGCAGTTATAGCGGAATCCGCACAGATACGCAGTATTTT. Amino acid sequence: CASSYSGIRTDTQYF.

This clone showed up just a few times. V usage is TRBV5-6 and J usage is TRBJ2-1, with 8 bases that match TRBD1. The CDR3 sequence is 15 residues long. From germline, CDR1 is SGHDT and CDR2 YYEEEE. V was clipped by 4 bases and J by 6 bases; unmatched bases: 9. CDR3 protein: CASSLRTGYSNEQFF. The CDR3 bases are TGTGCCAGCAGCCTACGGACAGGGTACAGCAATGAGCAGTTCTTC.